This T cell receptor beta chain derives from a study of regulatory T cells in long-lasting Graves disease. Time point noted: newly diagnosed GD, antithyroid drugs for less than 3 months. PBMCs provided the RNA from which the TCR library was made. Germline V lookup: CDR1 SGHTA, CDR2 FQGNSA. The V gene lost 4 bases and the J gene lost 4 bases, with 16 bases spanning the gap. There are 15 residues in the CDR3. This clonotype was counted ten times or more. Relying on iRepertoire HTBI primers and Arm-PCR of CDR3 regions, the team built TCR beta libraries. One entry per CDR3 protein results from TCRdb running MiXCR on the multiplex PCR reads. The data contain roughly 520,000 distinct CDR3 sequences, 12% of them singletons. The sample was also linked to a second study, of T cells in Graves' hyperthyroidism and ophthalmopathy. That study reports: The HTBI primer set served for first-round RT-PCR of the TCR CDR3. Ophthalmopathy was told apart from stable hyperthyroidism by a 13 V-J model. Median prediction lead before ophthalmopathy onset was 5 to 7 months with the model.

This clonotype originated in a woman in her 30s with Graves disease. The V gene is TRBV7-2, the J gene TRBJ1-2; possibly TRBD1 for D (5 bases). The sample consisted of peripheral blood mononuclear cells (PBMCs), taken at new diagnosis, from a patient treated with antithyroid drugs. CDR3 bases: TGTGCCAGCAGCTCGACCGCCGGGACTTTCTATGGCTACACCTTC. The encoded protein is CASSSTAGTFYGYTF.